These T cell receptor beta chains were read from a single sample in a study of post-analysis software for immune sequencing data. TCRdb reprocessed the PCR reads with MiXCR, giving one entry per CDR3 protein. The sample contains 350,000 to 450,000 distinct CDR3 sequences, approximately 39% of which appear only once. Sequenced sample: blood. The source is a girl aged 2 to 10 with multiple sclerosis. CDR3s include the opening cysteine and the closing phenylalanine or tryptophan. A D gene is named only where the DNA matches it firmly. A row's size may be missing; if present it is once, few, many or a size class.

v_gene,d_gene,abundance,j_gene,CDR3aa,CDR3nt
TRBV7-9,NA,NA,TRBJ1-2,CASSPTAQGYGYTF,TGTGCCAGCAGCCCCACCGCCCAGGGTTATGGCTACACCTTC
TRBV5-6,TRBD1,NA,TRBJ2-2,CASSLGTGDTGELFF,TGTGCCAGCAGCTTGGGGACAGGGGACACCGGGGAGCTGTTTTTT
TRBV20-1,NA,few,TRBJ2-3,CSASTTSTDTQYF,TGCAGTGCTAGTACCACTAGCACAGATACGCAGTATTTT
TRBV5-8,NA,NA,TRBJ2-7,CASSSTWGEQYF,TGTGCCAGCAGCTCCACATGGGGGGAGCAGTACTTC
TRBV20-1,TRBD2,few,TRBJ2-7,CSAIAYGTSSEQYF,TGCAGTGCCATAGCCTACGGGACTAGTTCCGAGCAGTACTTC
TRBV5-1,TRBD2,NA,TRBJ2-5,CASKILAGAETQYF,TGCGCCAGCAAAATATTAGCGGGAGCAGAGACCCAGTACTTC
TRBV20-1,NA,few,TRBJ2-6,CSGSRDGGANVLTF,TGCAGTGGAAGCAGGGATGGAGGGGCCAACGTCCTGACTTTC
TRBV5-4,TRBD1,NA,TRBJ1-2,CASSSLDRGYGYTF,TGTGCCAGCAGCTCGCTAGACAGGGGCTATGGCTACACCTTC
TRBV29-1,NA,NA,TRBJ1-4,CSVGGGAVEKLFF,TGCAGCGTTGGAGGAGGGGCCGTCGAAAAACTGTTTTTT
TRBV7-2,NA,few,TRBJ1-2,CASSLTRRRPGELQVNYGYTF,TGTGCCAGCAGCTTAACGCGACGTAGGCCAGGGGAGCTGCAGGTTAACTATGGCTACACCTTC
TRBV7-2,TRBD2,few,TRBJ2-1,CASSLDLAGAYNEQFF,TGTGCCAGCAGCTTAGACCTAGCGGGAGCATACAATGAGCAGTTCTTC
TRBV5-1,TRBD2,NA,TRBJ2-5,CASRTGRGGELKQYF,TGCGCCAGCAGAACGGGCCGCGGGGGGGAGCTCAAGCAGTACTTC
TRBV10-3,TRBD1,NA,TRBJ2-5,CAISTQGYQETQYF,TGTGCCATCAGTACACAGGGGTACCAAGAGACCCAGTACTTC
TRBV5-6,NA,once,TRBJ2-1,CASSLIGIHSYNEQFF,TGTGCCAGCAGCTTGATTGGGATCCACTCCTACAATGAGCAGTTCTTC
TRBV5-1,NA,NA,TRBJ2-2,CASSPVTGTDGELFF,TGCGCCAGCAGCCCGGTCACAGGGACGGACGGGGAGCTGTTTTTT
TRBV20-1,TRBD2,NA,TRBJ2-1,CSARGVLAVHEQFF,TGCAGTGCTAGGGGGGTGCTAGCGGTGCATGAGCAGTTCTTC
TRBV6-2/TRBV6-3,NA,few,TRBJ1-2,CASNPADNNYGYTF,TGTGCCAGCAACCCCGCGGACAACAACTATGGCTACACCTTC
TRBV24-1,TRBD1,few,TRBJ2-7,CATSDSTGTVVTEQYF,TGTGCCACCAGTGATTCAACCGGGACAGTGGTCACCGAGCAGTACTTC
TRBV20-1,NA,few,TRBJ2-7,CSARVGYEQYF,TGCAGTGCTAGAGTTGGTTACGAGCAGTACTTC
TRBV7-3,NA,NA,TRBJ2-7,CASSYSSRGGYYEQYF,TGTGCCAGCAGCTACTCCTCCCGAGGGGGATATTACGAGCAGTACTTC
TRBV4-1,TRBD2,NA,TRBJ2-1,CASSQDRGGGTAIYNEQFF,TGCGCCAGCAGCCAAGATCGGGGGGGCGGGACGGCGATTTACAATGAGCAGTTCTTC
TRBV5-1,NA,NA,TRBJ2-1,CASSLGASPHEQFF,TGCGCCAGCAGCTTGGGCGCTAGCCCCCATGAGCAGTTCTTC
TRBV20-1,NA,NA,TRBJ1-1,CSALRTGNTEAFF,TGCAGTGCTCTCCGGACGGGGAACACTGAAGCTTTCTTT
TRBV5-6,TRBD1,NA,TRBJ2-3,CASSLGIRDRGKDTQYF,TGTGCCAGCAGCTTGGGGATCCGGGACAGGGGGAAAGATACGCAGTATTTT
TRBV6-1,NA,NA,TRBJ1-5,CASRPGGGSNQPQHF,TGTGCCAGCAGACCGGGAGGCGGGAGCAATCAGCCCCAGCATTTT
TRBV15,TRBD1,NA,TRBJ2-1,CATSASEPDRVFEQFF,TGTGCCACCAGCGCCTCTGAGCCTGACAGGGTTTTTGAGCAGTTCTTC
TRBV6-5,NA,NA,TRBJ2-2,CASSSGPAITGELFF,TGTGCCAGTTCTAGTGGACCGGCGATCACCGGGGAGCTGTTTTTT
TRBV4-2,NA,NA,TRBJ2-3,CASSQEGSTDTQYF,TGTGCCAGCAGCCAAGAAGGATCCACAGATACGCAGTATTTT
TRBV2,NA,NA,TRBJ1-5,CASRRGGRSNQPQHF,TGTGCCAGCAGGAGGGGGGGTCGCAGCAATCAGCCCCAGCATTTT
TRBV2,NA,NA,TRBJ2-7,CASRALGDEQYF,TGTGCCAGCCGAGCTCTGGGGGACGAGCAGTACTTC
TRBV20-1,NA,few,TRBJ1-2,CSARGGYGVGGYTF,TGCAGTGCTAGAGGGGGTTATGGGGTTGGTGGCTACACCTTC
TRBV20-1,TRBD1,few,TRBJ1-5,CSARDGTGRQPQHF,TGCAGTGCTAGAGATGGGACAGGGCGGCAGCCCCAGCATTTT
TRBV3-1,NA,NA,TRBJ1-4,CASSPIHWQDGEKRFF,TGTGCCAGCAGCCCAATTCACTGGCAGGATGGTGAAAAACGGTTTTTT
TRBV4-1,TRBD1,NA,TRBJ1-5,CASSPGQGANLNQPQHF,TGCGCCAGCAGCCCAGGGCAGGGGGCGAACTTGAATCAGCCCCAGCATTTT
TRBV24-1,NA,NA,TRBJ2-7,CATSDSRAPLRQYF,TGTGCCACCAGTGATTCCCGGGCCCCGCTAAGGCAGTACTTC
TRBV27,NA,many,TRBJ2-7,CASSALQGNEQYF,TGTGCCAGCAGTGCACTACAGGGAAACGAGCAGTACTTC
TRBV6-5,NA,few,TRBJ1-2,CASSRGVGYGYTF,TGTGCCAGCAGTAGGGGGGTCGGCTATGGCTACACCTTC
TRBV28,NA,NA,TRBJ1-5,CASSSPQVLNQPQHF,TGTGCCAGCAGTTCGCCTCAGGTCCTCAATCAGCCCCAGCATTTT
TRBV5-4,NA,few,TRBJ2-6,CASSLPDGQFSGANVLTF,TGTGCCAGCAGCTTGCCGGACGGACAGTTCTCAGGGGCCAACGTCCTGACTTTC
TRBV20-1,NA,few,TRBJ2-7,CSGGRSSYEQYF,TGCAGTGGCGGGCGTAGCTCCTACGAGCAGTACTTC
TRBV11-1,NA,NA,TRBJ2-7,CASSLAAGSGEQYF,TGTGCCAGCAGCTTAGCGGCAGGGTCTGGCGAGCAGTACTTC
TRBV7-8,NA,NA,TRBJ2-7,CASSLAPGPLYEQYF,TGTGCCAGCAGCTTAGCTCCTGGGCCCCTCTACGAGCAGTACTTC
TRBV12-5,NA,NA,TRBJ1-2,CASGPRPNYGYTF,TGTGCTAGTGGCCCCAGACCTAACTATGGCTACACCTTC
TRBV7-2,TRBD1,NA,TRBJ1-3,CASSLRQGASGNTIYF,TGTGCCAGCAGCCTGAGACAGGGGGCGTCGGGAAACACCATATATTTT
TRBV10-2,TRBD2,NA,TRBJ2-7,CASSEHSGVPYEQYF,TGCGCCAGCAGTGAGCATAGCGGGGTTCCCTACGAGCAGTACTTC
TRBV7-6,TRBD2,NA,TRBJ2-7,CASSLGHYRGLASEQYF,TGTGCCAGCAGCTTAGGTCACTACAGGGGACTAGCTTCCGAGCAGTACTTC